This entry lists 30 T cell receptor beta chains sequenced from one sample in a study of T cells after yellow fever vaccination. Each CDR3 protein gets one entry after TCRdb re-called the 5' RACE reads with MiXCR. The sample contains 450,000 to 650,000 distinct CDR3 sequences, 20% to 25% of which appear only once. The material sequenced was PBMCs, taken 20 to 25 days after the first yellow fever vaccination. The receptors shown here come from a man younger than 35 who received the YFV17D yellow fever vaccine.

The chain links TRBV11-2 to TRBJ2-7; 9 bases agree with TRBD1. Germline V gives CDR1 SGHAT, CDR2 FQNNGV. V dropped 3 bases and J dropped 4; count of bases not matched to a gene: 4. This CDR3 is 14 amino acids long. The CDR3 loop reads CASSFMTGGYEQYF. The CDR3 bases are TGTGCCAGCAGCTTTATGACAGGGGGATACGAGCAGTACTTC.

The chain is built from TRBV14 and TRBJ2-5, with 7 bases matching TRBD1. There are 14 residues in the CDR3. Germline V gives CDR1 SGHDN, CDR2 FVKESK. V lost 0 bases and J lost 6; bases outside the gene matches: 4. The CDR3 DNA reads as TGTGCCAGCAGCCAAGACAAGGGGGCGAAGACCCAGTACTTC. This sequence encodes CASSQDKGAKTQYF.

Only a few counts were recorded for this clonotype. DNA for the CDR3: TGTGCCACCAGCAACAGGGGTGGGTCCTACAATGAGCAGTTCTTC. It codes for CATSNRGGSYNEQFF. The genes are TRBV15 and TRBJ2-1, with 7 bases identical to TRBD1. Germline lookup yields CDR1 LNHNV and CDR2 YYDKDF (reference sequence). J lost 1 base, V lost 4 bases, and 4 bases had no gene match. The CDR3 is 15 residues long.

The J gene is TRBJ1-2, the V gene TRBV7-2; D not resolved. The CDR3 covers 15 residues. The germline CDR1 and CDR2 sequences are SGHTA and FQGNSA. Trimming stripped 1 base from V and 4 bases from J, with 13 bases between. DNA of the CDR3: TGTGCCAGCAGCTTAGGGCCGGACGCGAGCTATGGCTACACCTTC. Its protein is CASSLGPDASYGYTF.

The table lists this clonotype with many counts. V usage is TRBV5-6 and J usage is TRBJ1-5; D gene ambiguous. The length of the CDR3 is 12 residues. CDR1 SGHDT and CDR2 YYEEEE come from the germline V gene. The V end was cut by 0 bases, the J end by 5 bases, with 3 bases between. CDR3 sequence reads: CASSLGDQPQHF. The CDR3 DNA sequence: TGTGCCAGCAGCTTGGGGGATCAGCCCCAGCATTTT.

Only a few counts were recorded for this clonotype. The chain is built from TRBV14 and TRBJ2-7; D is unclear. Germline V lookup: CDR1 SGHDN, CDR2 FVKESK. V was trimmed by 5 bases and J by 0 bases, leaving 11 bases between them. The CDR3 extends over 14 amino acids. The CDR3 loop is CASSLRPSSYEQYF. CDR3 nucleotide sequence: TGTGCCAGCAGCTTGCGACCTTCCTCCTACGAGCAGTACTTC.

CDR3 region: CASSDRPVDTQYF. The CDR3 DNA reads as TGTGCCAGCAGCGATAGGCCAGTGGATACGCAGTATTTT. The chain joins TRBV3-1 to TRBJ2-3, with D unclear. Trimming removed 5 bases from V and 6 bases from J, with 12 bases in between. The length of the CDR3 is 13 residues. Per the germline V gene, CDR1 is LGHDT and CDR2 is YNNKEL (reference sequence).

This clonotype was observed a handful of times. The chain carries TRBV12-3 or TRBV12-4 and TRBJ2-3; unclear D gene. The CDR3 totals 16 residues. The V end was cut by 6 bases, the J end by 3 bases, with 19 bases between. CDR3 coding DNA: TGTGCCAGCAGCCTAGACCTCTTGGGGTCGACAGATACGCAGTATTTT. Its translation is CASSLDLLGSTDTQYF.

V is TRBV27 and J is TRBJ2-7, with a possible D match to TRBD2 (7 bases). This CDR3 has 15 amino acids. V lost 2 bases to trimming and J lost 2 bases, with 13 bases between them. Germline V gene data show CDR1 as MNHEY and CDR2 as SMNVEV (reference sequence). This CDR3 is CASSLRGGPPYEQYV. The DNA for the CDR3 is TGTGCCAGCAGTTTACGCGGGGGCCCCCCCTACGAGCAGTACGTC.

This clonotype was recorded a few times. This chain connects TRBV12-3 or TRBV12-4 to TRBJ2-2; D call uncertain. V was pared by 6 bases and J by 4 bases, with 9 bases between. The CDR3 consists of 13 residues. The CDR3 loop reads CASRALATGELFF. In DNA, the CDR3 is TGTGCCAGCAGAGCTTTGGCCACCGGGGAGCTGTTTTTT.

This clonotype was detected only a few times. CDR3 in DNA: TGTGCCAGCAGCGGAGGACTGGTGAGTTACAATGAGCAGTTCTTC. It translates to CASSGGLVSYNEQFF. The J gene is TRBJ2-1, the V gene TRBV14, with D tentatively TRBD2 (5 bases). Per the germline V gene, CDR1 is SGHDN and CDR2 is FVKESK. This CDR3 has 15 residues. V was cut by 5 bases and J by 4 bases, with 15 bases left in between.

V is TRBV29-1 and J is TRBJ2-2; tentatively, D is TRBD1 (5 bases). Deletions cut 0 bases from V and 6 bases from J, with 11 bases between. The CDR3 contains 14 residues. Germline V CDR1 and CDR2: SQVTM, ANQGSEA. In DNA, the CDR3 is TGCAGCGTTGAAGAATCAGGGTGGGCCGGGGAGCTGTTTTTT. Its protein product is CSVEESGWAGELFF.

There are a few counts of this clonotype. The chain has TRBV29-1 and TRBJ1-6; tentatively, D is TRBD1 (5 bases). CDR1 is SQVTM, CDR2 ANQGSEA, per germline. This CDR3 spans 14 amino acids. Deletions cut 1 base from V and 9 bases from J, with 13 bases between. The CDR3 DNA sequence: TGCAGCGTTGAAGTGTCAGGGAGGGGTTCACCCCTCCACTTT. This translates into CSVEVSGRGSPLHF.

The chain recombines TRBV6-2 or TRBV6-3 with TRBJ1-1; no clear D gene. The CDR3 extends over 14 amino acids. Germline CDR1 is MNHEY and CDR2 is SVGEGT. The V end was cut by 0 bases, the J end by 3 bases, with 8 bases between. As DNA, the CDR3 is TGTGCCAGCAGTTACTCGTACCCATACACTGAAGCTTTCTTT. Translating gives CASSYSYPYTEAFF.

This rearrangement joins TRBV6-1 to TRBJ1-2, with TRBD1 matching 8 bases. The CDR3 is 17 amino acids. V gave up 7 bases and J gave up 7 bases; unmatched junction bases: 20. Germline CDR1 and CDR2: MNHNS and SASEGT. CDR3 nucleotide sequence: TGTGCCAGCACCCTCCTATCGGACAGGGTAGTATCCTCTGGCTACACCTTC. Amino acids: CASTLLSDRVVSSGYTF.

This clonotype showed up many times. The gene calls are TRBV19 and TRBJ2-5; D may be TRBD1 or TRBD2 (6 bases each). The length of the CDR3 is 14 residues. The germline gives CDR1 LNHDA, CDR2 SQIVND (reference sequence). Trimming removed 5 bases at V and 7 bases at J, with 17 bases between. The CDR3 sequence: CASSGERGRGTQYF. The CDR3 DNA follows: TGTGCCAGTAGTGGAGAACGGGGGCGGGGGACCCAGTACTTC.

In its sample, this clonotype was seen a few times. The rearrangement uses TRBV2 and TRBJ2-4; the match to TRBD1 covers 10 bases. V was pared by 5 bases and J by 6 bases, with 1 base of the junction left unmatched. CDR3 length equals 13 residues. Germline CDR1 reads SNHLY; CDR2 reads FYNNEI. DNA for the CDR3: TGTGCCAGCAGTAGACAGGGGGCAAACATTCAGTACTTC. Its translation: CASSRQGANIQYF.

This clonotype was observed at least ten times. CDR3 protein: CASSLSGNEQFF. CDR3 DNA: TGTGCCAGCAGCCTTAGCGGCAATGAGCAGTTCTTC. The genes are TRBV7-2 and TRBJ2-1; the D gene is possibly TRBD2 (6 bases). V gave up 5 bases and J gave up 6 bases, with 8 bases separating them. The CDR3 runs 12 residues. Per the germline V gene, CDR1 is SGHTA and CDR2 is FQGNSA.

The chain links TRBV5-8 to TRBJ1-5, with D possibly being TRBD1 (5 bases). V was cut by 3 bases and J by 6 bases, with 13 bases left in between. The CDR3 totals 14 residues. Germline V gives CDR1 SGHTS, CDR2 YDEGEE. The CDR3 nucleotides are TGTGCCAGCAGCTATACGGCCGGGGGTCAGCCCCAGCATTTT. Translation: CASSYTAGGQPQHF.

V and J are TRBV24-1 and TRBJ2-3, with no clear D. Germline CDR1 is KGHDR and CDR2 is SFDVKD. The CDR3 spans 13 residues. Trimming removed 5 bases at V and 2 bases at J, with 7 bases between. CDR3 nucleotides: TGTGCCACCAGTGTACCCGCCACAGATACGCAGTATTTT. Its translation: CATSVPATDTQYF.

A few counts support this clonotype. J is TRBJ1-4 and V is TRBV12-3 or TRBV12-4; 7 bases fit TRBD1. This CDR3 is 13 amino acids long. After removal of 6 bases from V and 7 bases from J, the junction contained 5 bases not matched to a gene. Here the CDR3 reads CASSRQGFEKLFF. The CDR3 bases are TGTGCCAGCAGCCGACAGGGCTTTGAAAAACTGTTTTTT.

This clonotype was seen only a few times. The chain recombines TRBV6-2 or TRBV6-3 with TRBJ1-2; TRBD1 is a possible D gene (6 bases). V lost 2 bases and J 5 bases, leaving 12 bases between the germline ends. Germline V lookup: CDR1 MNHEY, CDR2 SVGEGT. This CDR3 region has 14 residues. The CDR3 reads CASSYLGAEYGYTF. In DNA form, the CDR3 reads TGTGCCAGCAGTTACCTGGGGGCGGAGTATGGCTACACCTTC.

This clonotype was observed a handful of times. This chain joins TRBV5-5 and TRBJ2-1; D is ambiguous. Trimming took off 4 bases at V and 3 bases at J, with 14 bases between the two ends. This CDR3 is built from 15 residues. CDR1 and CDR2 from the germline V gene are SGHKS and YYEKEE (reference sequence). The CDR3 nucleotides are TGTGCCAGCAGCCCGAACTCAGCGCGCTACAATGAGCAGTTCTTC. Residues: CASSPNSARYNEQFF.

The CDR3 is CASRTFRVDVLTF. In DNA, the CDR3 is TGTGCCAGCAGAACCTTTAGGGTCGACGTCCTGACTTTC. This chain uses TRBV7-2 with TRBJ2-6; no clear D gene. The CDR3 contains 13 residues. Looked up from germline, CDR1 is SGHTA and CDR2 is FQGNSA. The V and J ends lost 6 bases and 11 bases respectively, with 14 bases between them.

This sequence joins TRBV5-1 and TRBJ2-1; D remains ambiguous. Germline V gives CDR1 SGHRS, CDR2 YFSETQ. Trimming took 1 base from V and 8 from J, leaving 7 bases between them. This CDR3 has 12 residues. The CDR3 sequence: CASSLQYDEQFF. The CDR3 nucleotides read TGCGCCAGCAGCTTGCAGTACGATGAGCAGTTCTTC.

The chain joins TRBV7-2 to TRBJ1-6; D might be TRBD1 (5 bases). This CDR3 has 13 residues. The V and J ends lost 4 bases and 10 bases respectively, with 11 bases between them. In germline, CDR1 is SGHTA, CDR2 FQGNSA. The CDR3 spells CASSYRGESPLHF. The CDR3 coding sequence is TGTGCCAGCAGCTATAGAGGGGAATCACCCCTCCACTTT.

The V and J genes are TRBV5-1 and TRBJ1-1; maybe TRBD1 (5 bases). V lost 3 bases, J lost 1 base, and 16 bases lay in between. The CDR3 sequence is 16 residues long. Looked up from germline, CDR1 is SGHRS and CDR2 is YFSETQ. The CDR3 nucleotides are TGCGCCAGCAGCTGGGGCCCCACGGGAGCGAACACTGAAGCTTTCTTT. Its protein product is CASSWGPTGANTEAFF.

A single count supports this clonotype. CDR3 bases: TGTGCCAGTAGTAAACCGAGGACGGAAGATACGCAGTATTTT. Amino acid sequence: CASSKPRTEDTQYF. The chain combines TRBV19 with TRBJ2-3; D not resolved. This CDR3 comprises 14 residues. Trimming stripped 4 bases from V and 5 bases from J, with 13 bases between. The germline CDR1 and CDR2 sequences are LNHDA and SQIVND (reference sequence).

The CDR3 reads CASSEATYEQYF. CDR3 coding DNA: TGTGCCAGCAGTGAGGCAACCTACGAGCAGTACTTC. This rearrangement joins TRBV2 to TRBJ2-7; D gene ambiguous. The CDR3 runs 12 residues. V was pared by 3 bases and J by 2 bases, with 5 bases between. Germline lookup yields CDR1 SNHLY and CDR2 FYNNEI.

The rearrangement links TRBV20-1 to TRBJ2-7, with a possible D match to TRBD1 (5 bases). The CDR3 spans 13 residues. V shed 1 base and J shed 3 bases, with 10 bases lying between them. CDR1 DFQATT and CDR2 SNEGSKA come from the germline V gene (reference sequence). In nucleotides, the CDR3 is TGCAGTGCTAGAGGGCAGGGTCACTACGAGCAGTACGTC. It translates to CSARGQGHYEQYV.